A single sample is the source of the 13 T cell receptor beta chains below, sequenced in a study of regulatory T cells. General observations from the study: In CD3G-deficient patients, conventional CD4+ T cells were enriched for hydrophobic CDR3 residues at positions 6 and 7.

No antigen has been identified for these receptors. Primers: 52 TRBV forward and 13 TRBJ reverse. Profiled with immunoSEQ multiplex PCR; TCRdb holds only in-frame clones, not every one. In the table there are over 25,000 clones, around 90% of which are singletons. The sequenced sample was conventional CD4+ T cells sorted from blood. Receptor source: a person aged 18 to 35 with CD3G deficiency.

This clone showed up just once. The rearrangement uses TRBV19 and TRBJ2-3, with D unresolved. Germline CDR1 is LNHDA and CDR2 is SQIVND (reference sequence). CDR3 length: 16 amino acids. V was cut by 4 bases and J by 5 bases, with 19 bases left in between. For the CDR3, the DNA is TGTGCCAGTAGTACCTACCCAGGCGACCCGCGAGATACGCAGTATTTT. Encoded protein: CASSTYPGDPRDTQYF.

This clone was detected only once. The chain employs TRBV7-2 and TRBJ2-7; the D call may be TRBD1 or TRBD2 (5 bases each). CDR3 length: 14 amino acids. The V end lost 1 base, the J end lost 4 bases, and 11 bases lay between the germline ends. Germline CDR1 and CDR2: SGHTA and FQGNSA. The CDR3: CASSLGYRRYEQYF. The CDR3, as DNA: TGTGCCAGCAGCTTAGGGTACAGGAGGTACGAGCAGTACTTC.

The chain couples TRBV6-1 to TRBJ2-7; 9 bases match TRBD2. CDR1 MNHNS and CDR2 SASEGT come from the germline V gene. After removal of 3 bases from V and 3 bases from J, the junction contained 18 bases not matched to a gene. The length of the CDR3 is 19 residues. The CDR3, as DNA: TGTGCCAGCAGTGAGTTGAGTGGGCGGGAGGGCCGCTCTGGCTACGAGCAGTACTTC. It yields the protein CASSELSGREGRSGYEQYF.

The chain uses TRBV18 and TRBJ2-6, with D uncertain. Trimming removed 4 bases at V and 0 bases at J, with 10 bases between. CDR1 and CDR2 (germline): KGHSH, LQKENI. The CDR3 length is 16 residues. The CDR3: CASSHSLSSGANVLTF. Here the CDR3 DNA reads TGTGCCAGCTCACACAGCCTTAGCTCTGGGGCCAACGTCCTGACTTTC.

The V and J genes are TRBV7-9 and TRBJ2-5; 8 bases agree with TRBD2. J was trimmed by 5 bases and V by 5 bases; bases with no gene match: 10. The length of the CDR3 is 15 residues. Germline CDR1 SEHNR, CDR2 FQNEAQ (reference sequence). The CDR3 spells CASSRTAGAVETQYF. In nucleotides, the CDR3 is TGTGCCAGCAGCAGAACAGCGGGAGCCGTGGAGACCCAGTACTTC. The whole variable domain, filled in from reference TRBV7-9 and TRBJ2-5, reads DTGVSQNPRHKITKRGQNVTFRCDPISEHNRLYWYRQTLGQGPEFLTYFQNEAQLEKSRLLSDRFSAERPKGSFSTLEIQRTEQGDSAMYLCASSRTAGAVETQYFGPGTRLLVL.

This clone was seen just once. The chain employs TRBV7-6 and TRBJ2-5, with D maybe TRBD1 (6 bases). CDR3 size: 15 residues. V was clipped by 1 base and J by 5 bases, with 14 bases between them. From germline, CDR1 is SGHVS and CDR2 FNYEAQ. CDR3: CASSLEAQGSETQYF. CDR3 nucleotides: TGTGCCAGCAGCTTAGAGGCTCAGGGGTCCGAGACCCAGTACTTC.

The chain carries TRBV28 and TRBJ1-2, with 8 positions matching TRBD1. Germline loops: CDR1 MDHEN, CDR2 SYDVKM. V lost 5 bases to trimming and J lost 2 bases; unmatched junction nucleotides: 10. The CDR3 has 16 amino acids. CDR3 sequence (DNA): TGTGCCAGCAGTCCTCAGGGGGCGCCTTGGAACTATGGCTACACCTTC. This codes for CASSPQGAPWNYGYTF.

This clone was recorded once. The chain couples TRBV19 to TRBJ2-7, with 10 bases lining up with TRBD2. The ends lost 3 bases at V and 2 bases at J; junction bases unmatched: 10. CDR1 and CDR2 (germline): LNHDA, SQIVND (reference sequence). The CDR3 extends over 17 amino acids. CDR3 coding DNA: TGTGCCAGTAGTATCCTTCCACTAGCGGGGAAAGCCTACGAGCAGTACGTC. Its translation: CASSILPLAGKAYEQYV.

This chain joins TRBV5-1 and TRBJ2-7; 9 positions agree with TRBD2. The germline V gene encodes CDR1 SGHRS and CDR2 YFSETQ. Trimming at V came to 1 base and at J to 6 bases, leaving 5 bases not matched to a gene. The CDR3 is 14 amino acids. This CDR3 reads CASSLSSGSTEQYF. CDR3 bases: TGCGCCAGCAGCTTGAGTAGCGGGAGTACCGAGCAGTACTTC.

This chain uses TRBV2 with TRBJ2-7, with D perhaps matching TRBD2 (5 bases). The germline V gene encodes CDR1 SNHLY and CDR2 FYNNEI. There are 13 residues in the CDR3. Deletions cut 7 bases from V and 3 bases from J, with 13 bases between. CDR3 in amino acids: CASKEDGIYEQYF. In nucleotides, the CDR3 is TGTGCCAGCAAAGAGGACGGGATCTACGAGCAGTACTTC.

This chain joins TRBV5-1 and TRBJ2-1; no firm D call. Germline CDR1 reads SGHRS; CDR2 reads YFSETQ. V lost 6 bases, J lost 9 bases, and 22 bases lay in between. The CDR3 runs to 15 residues. CDR3 DNA sequence: TGCGCCAGCAAGACGAACAGTCATTCTTCGGGTGAGCAGTTCTTC. As protein: CASKTNSHSSGEQFF.

The chain uses TRBV6-5 and TRBJ1-6, with 9 positions matching TRBD1. The CDR3 runs to 15 residues. The junction had 1 base not matched to a gene; V was cut back by 0 bases and J by 7 bases. Germline V gene data show CDR1 as MNHEY and CDR2 as SVGAGI. The CDR3 region has the DNA TGTGCCAGCAGTTACTCCGGGACAGGGAATTCACCCCTCCACTTT. Its translation: CASSYSGTGNSPLHF.

This sequence joins TRBV7-9 and TRBJ2-1; no reliable D call. The CDR3 totals 15 residues. In germline, CDR1 is SEHNR, CDR2 FQNEAQ (reference sequence). Trimming pared 3 bases from V and 0 bases from J, leaving 9 bases between. The CDR3 sequence: CASSFGSPSYNEQFF. CDR3 nucleotides: TGTGCCAGCAGCTTTGGCTCCCCCTCCTACAATGAGCAGTTCTTC.